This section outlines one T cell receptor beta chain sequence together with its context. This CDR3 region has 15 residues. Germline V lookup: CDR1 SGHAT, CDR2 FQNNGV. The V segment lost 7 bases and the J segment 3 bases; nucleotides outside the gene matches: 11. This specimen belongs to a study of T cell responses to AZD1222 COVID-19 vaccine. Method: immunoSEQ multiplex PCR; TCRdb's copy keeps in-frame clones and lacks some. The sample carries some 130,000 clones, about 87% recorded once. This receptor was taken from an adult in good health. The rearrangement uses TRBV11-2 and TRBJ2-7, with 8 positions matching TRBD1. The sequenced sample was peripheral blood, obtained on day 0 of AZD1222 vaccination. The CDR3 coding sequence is TGTGCCAGCACCAGGACCGGGACAGGTCGCTACGAGCAGTACTTC. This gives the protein CASTRTGTGRYEQYF.